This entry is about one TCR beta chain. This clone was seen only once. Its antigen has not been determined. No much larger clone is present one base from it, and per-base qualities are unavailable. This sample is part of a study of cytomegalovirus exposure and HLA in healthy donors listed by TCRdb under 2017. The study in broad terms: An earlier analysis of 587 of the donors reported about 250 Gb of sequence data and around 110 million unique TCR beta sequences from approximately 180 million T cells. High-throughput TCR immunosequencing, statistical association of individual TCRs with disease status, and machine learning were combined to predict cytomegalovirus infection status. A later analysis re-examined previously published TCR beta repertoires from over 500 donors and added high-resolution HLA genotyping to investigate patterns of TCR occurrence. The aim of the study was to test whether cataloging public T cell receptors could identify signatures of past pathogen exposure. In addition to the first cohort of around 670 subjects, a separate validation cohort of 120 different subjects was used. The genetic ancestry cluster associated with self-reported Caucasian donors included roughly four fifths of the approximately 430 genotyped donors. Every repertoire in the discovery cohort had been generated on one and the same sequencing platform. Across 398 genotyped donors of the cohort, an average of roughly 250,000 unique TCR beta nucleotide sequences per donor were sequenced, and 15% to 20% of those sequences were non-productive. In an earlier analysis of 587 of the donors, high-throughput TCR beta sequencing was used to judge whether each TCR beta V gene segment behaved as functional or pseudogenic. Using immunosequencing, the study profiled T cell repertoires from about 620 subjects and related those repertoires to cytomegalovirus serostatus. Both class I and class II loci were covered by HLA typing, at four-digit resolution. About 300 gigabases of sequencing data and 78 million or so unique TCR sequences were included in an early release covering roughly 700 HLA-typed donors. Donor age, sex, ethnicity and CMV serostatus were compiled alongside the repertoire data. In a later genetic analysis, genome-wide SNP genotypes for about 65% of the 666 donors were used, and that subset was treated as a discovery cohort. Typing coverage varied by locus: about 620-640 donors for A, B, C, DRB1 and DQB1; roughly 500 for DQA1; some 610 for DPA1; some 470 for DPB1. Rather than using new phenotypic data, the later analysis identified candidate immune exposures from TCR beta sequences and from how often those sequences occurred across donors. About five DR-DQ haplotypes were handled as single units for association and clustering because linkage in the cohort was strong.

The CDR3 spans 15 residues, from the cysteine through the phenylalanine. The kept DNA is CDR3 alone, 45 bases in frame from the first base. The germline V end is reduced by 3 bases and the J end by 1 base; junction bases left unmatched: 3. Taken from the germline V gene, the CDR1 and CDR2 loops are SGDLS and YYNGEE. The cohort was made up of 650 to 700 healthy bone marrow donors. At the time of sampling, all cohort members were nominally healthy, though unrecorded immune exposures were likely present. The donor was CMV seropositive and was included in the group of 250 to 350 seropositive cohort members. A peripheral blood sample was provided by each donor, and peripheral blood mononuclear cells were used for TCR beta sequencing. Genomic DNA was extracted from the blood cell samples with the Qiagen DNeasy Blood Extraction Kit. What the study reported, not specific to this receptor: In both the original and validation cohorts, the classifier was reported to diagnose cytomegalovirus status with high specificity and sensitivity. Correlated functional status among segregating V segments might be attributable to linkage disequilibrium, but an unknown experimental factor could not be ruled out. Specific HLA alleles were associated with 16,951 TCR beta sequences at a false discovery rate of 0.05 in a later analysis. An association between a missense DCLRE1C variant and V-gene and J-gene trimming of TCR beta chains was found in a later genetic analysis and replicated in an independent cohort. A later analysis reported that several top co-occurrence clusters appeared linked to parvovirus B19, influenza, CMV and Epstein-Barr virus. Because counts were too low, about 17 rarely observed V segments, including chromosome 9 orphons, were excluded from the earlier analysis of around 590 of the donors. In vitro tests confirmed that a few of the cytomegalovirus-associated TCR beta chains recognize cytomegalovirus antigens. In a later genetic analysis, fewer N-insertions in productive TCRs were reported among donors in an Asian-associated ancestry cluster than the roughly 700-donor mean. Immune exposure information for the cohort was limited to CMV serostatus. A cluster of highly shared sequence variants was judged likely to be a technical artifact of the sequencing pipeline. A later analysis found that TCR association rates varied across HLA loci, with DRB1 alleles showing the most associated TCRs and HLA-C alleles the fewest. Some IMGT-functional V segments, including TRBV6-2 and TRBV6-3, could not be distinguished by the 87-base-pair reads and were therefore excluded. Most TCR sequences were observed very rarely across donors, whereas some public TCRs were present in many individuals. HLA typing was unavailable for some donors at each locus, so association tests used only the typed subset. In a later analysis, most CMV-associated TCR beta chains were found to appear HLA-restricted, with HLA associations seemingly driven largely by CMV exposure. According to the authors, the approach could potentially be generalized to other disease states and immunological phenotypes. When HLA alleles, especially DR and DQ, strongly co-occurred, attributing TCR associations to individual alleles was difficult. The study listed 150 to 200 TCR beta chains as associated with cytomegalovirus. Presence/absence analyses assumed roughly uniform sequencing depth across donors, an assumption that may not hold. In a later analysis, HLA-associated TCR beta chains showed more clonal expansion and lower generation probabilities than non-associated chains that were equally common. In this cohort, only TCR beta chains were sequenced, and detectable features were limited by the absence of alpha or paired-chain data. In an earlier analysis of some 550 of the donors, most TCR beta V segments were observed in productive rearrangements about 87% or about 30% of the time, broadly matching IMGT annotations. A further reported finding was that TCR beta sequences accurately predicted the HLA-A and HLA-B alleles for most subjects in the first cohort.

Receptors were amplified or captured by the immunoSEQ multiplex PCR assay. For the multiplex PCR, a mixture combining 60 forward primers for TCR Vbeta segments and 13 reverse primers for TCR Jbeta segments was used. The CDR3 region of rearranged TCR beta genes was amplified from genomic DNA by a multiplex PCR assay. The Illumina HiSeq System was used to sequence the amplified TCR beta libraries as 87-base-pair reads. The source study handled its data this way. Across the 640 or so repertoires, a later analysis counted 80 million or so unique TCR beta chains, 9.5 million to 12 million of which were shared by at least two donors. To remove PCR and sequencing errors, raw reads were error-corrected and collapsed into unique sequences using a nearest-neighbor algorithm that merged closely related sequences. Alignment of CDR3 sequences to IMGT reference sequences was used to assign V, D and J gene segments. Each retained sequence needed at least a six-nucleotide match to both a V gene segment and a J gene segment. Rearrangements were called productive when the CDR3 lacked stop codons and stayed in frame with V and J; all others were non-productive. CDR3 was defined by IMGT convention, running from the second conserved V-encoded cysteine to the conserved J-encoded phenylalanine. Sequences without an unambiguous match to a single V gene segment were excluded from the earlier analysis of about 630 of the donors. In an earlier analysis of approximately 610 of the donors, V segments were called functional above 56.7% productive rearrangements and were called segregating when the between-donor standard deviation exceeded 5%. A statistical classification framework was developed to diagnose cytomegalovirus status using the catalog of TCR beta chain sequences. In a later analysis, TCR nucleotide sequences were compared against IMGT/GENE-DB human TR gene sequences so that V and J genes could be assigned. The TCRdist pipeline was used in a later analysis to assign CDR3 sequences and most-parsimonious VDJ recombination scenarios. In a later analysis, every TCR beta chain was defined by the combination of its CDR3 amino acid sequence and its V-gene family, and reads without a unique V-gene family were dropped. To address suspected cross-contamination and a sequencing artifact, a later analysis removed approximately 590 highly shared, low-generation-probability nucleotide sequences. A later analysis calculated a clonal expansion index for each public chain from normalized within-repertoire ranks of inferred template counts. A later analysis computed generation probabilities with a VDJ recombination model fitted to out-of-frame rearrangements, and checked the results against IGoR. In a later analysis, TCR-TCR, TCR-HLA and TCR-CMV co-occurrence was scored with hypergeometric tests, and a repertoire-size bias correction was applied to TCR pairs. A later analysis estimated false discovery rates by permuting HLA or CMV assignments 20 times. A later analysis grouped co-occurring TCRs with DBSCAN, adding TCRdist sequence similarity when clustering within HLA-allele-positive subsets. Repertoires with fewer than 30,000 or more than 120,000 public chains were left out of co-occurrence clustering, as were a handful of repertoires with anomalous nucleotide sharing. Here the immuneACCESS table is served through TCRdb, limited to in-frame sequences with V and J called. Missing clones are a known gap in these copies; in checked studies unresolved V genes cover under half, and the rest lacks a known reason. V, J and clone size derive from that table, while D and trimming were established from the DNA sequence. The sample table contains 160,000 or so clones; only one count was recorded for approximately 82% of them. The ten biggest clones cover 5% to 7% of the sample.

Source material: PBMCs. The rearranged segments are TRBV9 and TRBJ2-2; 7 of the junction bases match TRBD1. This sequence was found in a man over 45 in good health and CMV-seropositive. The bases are TGTGCCAGCAGCGAGGGGGCGAGGAACACCGGGGAGCTGTTTTTT. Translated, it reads CASSEGARNTGELFF.